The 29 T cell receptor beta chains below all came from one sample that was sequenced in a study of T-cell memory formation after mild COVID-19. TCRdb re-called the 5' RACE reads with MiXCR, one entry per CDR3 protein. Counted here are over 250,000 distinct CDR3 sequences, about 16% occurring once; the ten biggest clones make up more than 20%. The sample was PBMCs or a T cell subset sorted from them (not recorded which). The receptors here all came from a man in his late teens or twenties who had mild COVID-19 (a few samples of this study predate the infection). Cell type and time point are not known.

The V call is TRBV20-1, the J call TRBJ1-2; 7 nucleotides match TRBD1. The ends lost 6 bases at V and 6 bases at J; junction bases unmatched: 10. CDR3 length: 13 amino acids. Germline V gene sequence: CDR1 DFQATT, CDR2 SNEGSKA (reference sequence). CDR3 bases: TGCAGTGCCCCGGGGAGGGGGCTCAATGGCTACACCTTC. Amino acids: CSAPGRGLNGYTF.

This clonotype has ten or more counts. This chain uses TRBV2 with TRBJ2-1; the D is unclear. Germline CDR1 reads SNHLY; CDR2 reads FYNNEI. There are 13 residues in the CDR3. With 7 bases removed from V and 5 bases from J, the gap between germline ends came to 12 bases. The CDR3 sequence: CASTTASDNEQFF. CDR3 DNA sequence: TGTGCCAGCACCACCGCCTCGGACAATGAGCAGTTCTTC.

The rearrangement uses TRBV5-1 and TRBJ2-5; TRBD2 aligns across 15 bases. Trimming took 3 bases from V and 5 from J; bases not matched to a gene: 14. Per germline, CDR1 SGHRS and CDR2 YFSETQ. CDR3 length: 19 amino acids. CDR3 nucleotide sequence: TGCGCCAGCAGCTGGGGACTAGCGGGGGGACCGTCCCACCGGGAGACCCAGTACTTC. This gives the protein CASSWGLAGGPSHRETQYF.

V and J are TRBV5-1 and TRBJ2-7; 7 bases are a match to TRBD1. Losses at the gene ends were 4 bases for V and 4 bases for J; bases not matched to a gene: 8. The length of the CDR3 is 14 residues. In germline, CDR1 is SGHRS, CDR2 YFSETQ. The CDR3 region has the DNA TGCGCCAGCAGCCAAAGACAGGGTCTGTACGAGCAGTACTTC. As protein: CASSQRQGLYEQYF.

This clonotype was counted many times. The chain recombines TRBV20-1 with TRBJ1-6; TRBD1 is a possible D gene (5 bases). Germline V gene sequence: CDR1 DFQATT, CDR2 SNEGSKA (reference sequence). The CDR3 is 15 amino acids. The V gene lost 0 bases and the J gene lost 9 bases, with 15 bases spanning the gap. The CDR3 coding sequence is TGCAGTGCTAGAGATCCAAGGGCAGGGAGTTCACCCCTCCACTTT. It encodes CSARDPRAGSSPLHF.

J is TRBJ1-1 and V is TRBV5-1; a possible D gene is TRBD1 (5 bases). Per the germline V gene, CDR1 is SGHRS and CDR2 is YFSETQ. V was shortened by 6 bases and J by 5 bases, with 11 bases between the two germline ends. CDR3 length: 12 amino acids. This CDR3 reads CASMGRETEAFF. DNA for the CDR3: TGCGCCAGCATGGGACGGGAAACTGAAGCTTTCTTT. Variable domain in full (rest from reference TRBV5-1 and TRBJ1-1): KAGVTQTPRYLIKTRGQQVTLSCSPISGHRSVSWYQQTPGQGLQFLFEYFSETQRNKGNFPGRFSGRQFSNSRSEMNVSTLELGDSALYLCASMGRETEAFFGQGTRLTVV.

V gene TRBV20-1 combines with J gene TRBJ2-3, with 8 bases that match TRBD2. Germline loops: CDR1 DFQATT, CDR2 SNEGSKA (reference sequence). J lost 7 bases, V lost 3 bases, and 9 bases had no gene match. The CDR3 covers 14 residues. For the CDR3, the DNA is TGCAGTGCTAGTGAACGGGGGGGGCGAAATACGCAGTATTTT. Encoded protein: CSASERGGRNTQYF.

In DNA form, the CDR3 reads TGTGCCAGCAGCCCGGGACCCGGCTCCTACAATGAGCAGTTCTTC. This translates into CASSPGPGSYNEQFF. V usage is TRBV3-1 and J usage is TRBJ2-1; D may be TRBD1 or TRBD2 (5 bases each). Deletions cut 4 bases from V and 0 bases from J, with 10 bases between. This CDR3 comprises 15 residues. Germline CDR1 is LGHDT and CDR2 is YNNKEL (reference sequence).

The CDR3 DNA reads TGTGCCAGCCGGGACAGAGCCACAGATACGCAGTATTTT. Protein product: CASRDRATDTQYF. The V and J genes are TRBV19 and TRBJ2-3, with 7 bases aligning to TRBD1. V dropped 9 bases and J dropped 2; count of bases not matched to a gene: 5. From germline, CDR1 is LNHDA and CDR2 SQIVND (reference sequence). This CDR3 region has 13 residues.

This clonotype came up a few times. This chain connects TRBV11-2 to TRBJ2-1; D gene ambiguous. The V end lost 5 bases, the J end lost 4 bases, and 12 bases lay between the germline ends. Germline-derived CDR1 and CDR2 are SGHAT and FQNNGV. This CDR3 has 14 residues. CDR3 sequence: CASSAYQGYNEQFF. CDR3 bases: TGTGCCAGCAGCGCGTACCAAGGTTACAATGAGCAGTTCTTC.

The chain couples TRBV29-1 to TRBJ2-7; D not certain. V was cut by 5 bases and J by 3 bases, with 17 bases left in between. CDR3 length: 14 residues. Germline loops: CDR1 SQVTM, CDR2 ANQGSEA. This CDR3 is CSVPGRGNFYEQYV. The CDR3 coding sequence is TGCAGCGTTCCCGGACGAGGCAATTTCTACGAGCAGTACGTC.

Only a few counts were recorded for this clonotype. DNA for the CDR3: TGCGCCAGCAGCAGGACAGGCATCCGCACAGATACGCAGTATTTT. This sequence encodes CASSRTGIRTDTQYF. This sequence joins TRBV5-1 and TRBJ2-3, with 7 bases matching TRBD1. The CDR3 consists of 15 residues. The germline V gene has CDR1 SGHRS and CDR2 YFSETQ. The trim removed 4 bases at V and 1 base at J, leaving 6 bases unmatched.

CDR3 region: CASSLGRGGVFDEQFF. The CDR3 coding sequence is TGCGCCAGCAGCTTGGGGCGGGGCGGGGTGTTCGATGAGCAGTTCTTC. The chain recombines TRBV5-1 with TRBJ2-1; tentatively, D is TRBD2 (6 bases). CDR3 length equals 16 residues. Per the germline V gene, CDR1 is SGHRS and CDR2 is YFSETQ. The V end was cut by 0 bases, the J end by 8 bases, with 18 bases between.

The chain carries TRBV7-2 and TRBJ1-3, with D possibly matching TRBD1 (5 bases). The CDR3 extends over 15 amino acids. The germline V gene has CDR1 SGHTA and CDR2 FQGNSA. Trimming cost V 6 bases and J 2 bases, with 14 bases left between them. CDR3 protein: CASRWDRRAGNTIYF. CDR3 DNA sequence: TGTGCCAGCAGGTGGGACCGACGGGCTGGAAACACCATATATTTT.

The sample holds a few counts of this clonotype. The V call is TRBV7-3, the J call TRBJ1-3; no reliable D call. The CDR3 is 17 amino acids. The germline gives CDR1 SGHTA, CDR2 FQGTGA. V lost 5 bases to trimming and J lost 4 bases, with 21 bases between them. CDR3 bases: TGTGCCAGCAGCGTCACTCTACCAGGATCGGGGGGAAACACCATATATTTT. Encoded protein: CASSVTLPGSGGNTIYF.

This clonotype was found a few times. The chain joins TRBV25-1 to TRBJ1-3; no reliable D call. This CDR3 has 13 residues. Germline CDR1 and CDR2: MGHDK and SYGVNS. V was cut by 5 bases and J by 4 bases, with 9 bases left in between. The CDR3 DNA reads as TGTGCCAGCAGTAGGGTGGAGGGAAACACCATATATTTT. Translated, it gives CASSRVEGNTIYF.

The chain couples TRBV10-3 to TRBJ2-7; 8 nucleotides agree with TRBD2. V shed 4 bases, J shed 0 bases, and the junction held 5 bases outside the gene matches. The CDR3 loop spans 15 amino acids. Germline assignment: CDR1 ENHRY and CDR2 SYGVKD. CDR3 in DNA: TGTGCCATCAGTGTGCATAGCGGGGCCTCCTACGAGCAGTACTTC. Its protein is CAISVHSGASYEQYF.

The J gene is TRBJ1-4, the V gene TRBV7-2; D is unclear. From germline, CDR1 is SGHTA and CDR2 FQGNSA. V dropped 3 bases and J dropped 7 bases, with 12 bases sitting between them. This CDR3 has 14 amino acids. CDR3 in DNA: TGTGCCAGCAGCTTTATCTTGGGAAGTGAAAAACTGTTTTTT. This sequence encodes CASSFILGSEKLFF.

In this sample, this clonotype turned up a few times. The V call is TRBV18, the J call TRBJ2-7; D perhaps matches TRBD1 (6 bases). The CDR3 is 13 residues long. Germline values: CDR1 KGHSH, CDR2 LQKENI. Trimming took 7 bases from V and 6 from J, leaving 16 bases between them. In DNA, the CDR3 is TGTGCCAGCTGGACCCAGGGGCGCGGCGAGCAGTACTTC. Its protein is CASWTQGRGEQYF.

This chain's CDR3 is CASSPLDSGYGYTF. Here the CDR3 DNA reads TGTGCCAGCAGCCCCCTCGACAGTGGCTATGGCTACACCTTC. The rearrangement uses TRBV3-1 and TRBJ1-2, with D perhaps matching TRBD1 (5 bases). Trimming took off 4 bases at V and 4 bases at J, with 13 bases between the two ends. The CDR3 sequence is 14 residues long. Germline V gene sequence: CDR1 LGHDT, CDR2 YNNKEL (reference sequence).

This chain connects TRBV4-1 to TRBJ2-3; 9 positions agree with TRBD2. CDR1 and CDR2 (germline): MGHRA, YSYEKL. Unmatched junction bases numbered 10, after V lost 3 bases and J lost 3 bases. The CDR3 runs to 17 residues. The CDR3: CASSHASRGGRTDTQYF. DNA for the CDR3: TGCGCCAGCAGCCATGCATCGCGGGGGGGCCGGACAGATACGCAGTATTTT.

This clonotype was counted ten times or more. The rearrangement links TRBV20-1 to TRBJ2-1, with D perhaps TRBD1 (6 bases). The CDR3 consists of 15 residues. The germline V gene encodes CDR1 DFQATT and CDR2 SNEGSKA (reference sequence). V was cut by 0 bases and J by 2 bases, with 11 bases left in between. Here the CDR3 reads CSARDSTGPYNEQFF. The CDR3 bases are TGCAGTGCTAGAGATTCGACAGGCCCCTACAATGAGCAGTTCTTC.

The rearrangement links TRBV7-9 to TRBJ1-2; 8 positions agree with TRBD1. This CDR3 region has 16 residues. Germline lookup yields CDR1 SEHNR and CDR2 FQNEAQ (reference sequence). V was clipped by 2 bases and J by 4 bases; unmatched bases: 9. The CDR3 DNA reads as TGTGCCAGCAGCTTATGGTTAAGGACAGGGATCTATGGCTACACCTTC. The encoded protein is CASSLWLRTGIYGYTF.

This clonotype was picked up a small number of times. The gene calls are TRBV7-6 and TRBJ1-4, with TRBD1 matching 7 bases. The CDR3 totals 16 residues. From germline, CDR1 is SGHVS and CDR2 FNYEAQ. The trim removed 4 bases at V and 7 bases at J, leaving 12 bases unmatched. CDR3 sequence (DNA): TGTGCCAGCAGCTCATCCCCGGGACAGTTCGGTGAAAAACTGTTTTTT. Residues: CASSSSPGQFGEKLFF. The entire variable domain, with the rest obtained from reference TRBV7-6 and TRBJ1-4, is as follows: GAGVSQSPRYKVTKRGQDVALRCDPISGHVSLYWYRQALGQGPEFLTYFNYEAQQDKSGLPNDRFSAERPEGSISTLTIQRTEQRDSAMYRCASSSSPGQFGEKLFFGSGTQLSVL.

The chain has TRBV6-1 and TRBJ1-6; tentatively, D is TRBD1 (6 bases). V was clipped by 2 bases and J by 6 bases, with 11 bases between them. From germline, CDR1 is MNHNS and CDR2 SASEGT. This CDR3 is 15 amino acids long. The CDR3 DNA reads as TGTGCCAGCAGTGAATTCGGCAGGGGTAATTCACCCCTCCACTTT. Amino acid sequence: CASSEFGRGNSPLHF.

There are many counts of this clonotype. CDR3 nucleotide sequence: TGTGCCAGCAGCCAAACCGGGACAGGGCTGGCCAAAAACATTCAGTACTTC. It specifies CASSQTGTGLAKNIQYF. The chain has TRBV4-2 and TRBJ2-4; TRBD1 agrees at 9 bases. V was clipped by 2 bases and J by 1 base; unmatched bases: 6. The length of the CDR3 is 17 residues. Germline V lookup: CDR1 LGHNA, CDR2 YNFKEQ.

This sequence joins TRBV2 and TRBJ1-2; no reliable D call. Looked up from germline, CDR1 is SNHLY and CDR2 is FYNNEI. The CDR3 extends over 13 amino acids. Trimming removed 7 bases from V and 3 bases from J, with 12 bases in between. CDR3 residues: CASIGPSDYGYTF. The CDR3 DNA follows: TGTGCCAGCATAGGACCGAGTGACTATGGCTACACCTTC.

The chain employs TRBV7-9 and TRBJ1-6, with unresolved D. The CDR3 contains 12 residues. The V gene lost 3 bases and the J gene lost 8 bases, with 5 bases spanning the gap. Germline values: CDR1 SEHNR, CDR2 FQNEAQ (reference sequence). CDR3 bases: TGTGCCAGCAGCTTCCAGGATTCACCCCTCCACTTT. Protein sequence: CASSFQDSPLHF.

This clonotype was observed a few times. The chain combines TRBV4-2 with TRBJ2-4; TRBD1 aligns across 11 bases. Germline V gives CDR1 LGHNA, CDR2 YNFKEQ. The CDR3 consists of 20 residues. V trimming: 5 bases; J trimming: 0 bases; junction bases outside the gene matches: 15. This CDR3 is CASSYWTGGGQMGAKNIQYF. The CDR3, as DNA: TGTGCCAGCAGCTACTGGACAGGGGGCGGACAAATGGGAGCCAAAAACATTCAGTACTTC.